A selection of T cell receptor beta chains follows, all from one sample in a study of T-cell reconstitution after alpha-beta-depleted transplantation in children. MiXCR was run by TCRdb on the PCR reads, yielding one entry per CDR3 protein. The table records about 420,000 distinct CDR3 sequences, roughly a tenth of them present only once. Sequenced here: PBMCs from the stem cell graft donor, sampled from the stem cell graft. The receptors were gathered from a human donor who donated a stem cell graft to a child with acute myeloid leukemia. Each CDR3 is given with its conserved first and last residue. Each record gives: D gene, CDR3 length, V gene, CDR3 protein. A D gene is named only where the DNA matches it firmly.

TRBD2 13 TRBV5-1 CAAGLGDGYEQFF
TRBD1 13 TRBV29-1 CSDDRGPNTEAFF
NA 16 TRBV7-6 CASSLGSGVSTDTQYF
TRBD2 16 TRBV4-2 CASSQRTSGAYNEQFF
NA 15 TRBV28 CASSLSSFNRDEQFF
NA 14 TRBV12-3/TRBV12-4 CASRLLPGANVLTF
NA 12 TRBV20-1 CSARGDAYEQYF
TRBD2 16 TRBV10-3 CAISRFSSGRTNEQFF
NA 13 TRBV29-1 CSAGSSAAGTQYF
NA 15 TRBV6-2/TRBV6-3 CASCRDPGCSYEQYF
NA 14 TRBV29-1 CSVGSQGRGPEAFF
NA 13 TRBV5-1 CASSLAVNEKLFF
NA 16 TRBV12-3/TRBV12-4 CASSLAGQGQLNIQYF
NA 14 TRBV15 CATSRDGSTDTQYF
TRBD2 15 TRBV18 CASSPRWGGEDTQYF
TRBD2 16 TRBV5-8 CASSSMWTSGSNEQFF
NA 12 TRBV9 CASRVGYNEQFF
TRBD2 18 TRBV12-3/TRBV12-4 CASSFGLAGGPRPGELFF
NA 16 TRBV20-1 CSAREMGVSSYNEQFF
NA 15 TRBV11-2 CASSLDRRNTGELFF
NA 12 TRBV29-1 CSVEGDGNTIYF
NA 15 TRBV18 CASSPPQGLNTEAFF
NA 14 TRBV15 CATSRRDGRNEQFF
NA 14 TRBV7-2 CASSHGMYTGELFF
TRBD1 14 TRBV9 CASSVVSGGHEAFF
NA 13 TRBV29-1 CSGGGRLHYEQYF
NA 14 TRBV25-1 CASSPRTPGNTIYF
TRBD2 14 TRBV20-1 CSVRHRTSYDEQFF
NA 11 TRBV29-1 CSVGNRAGYTF
TRBD1 15 TRBV7-6 CASSAGTGRGNTIYF
NA 15 TRBV4-1 CASSQDLHQDQPQHF
TRBD2 14 TRBV12-3/TRBV12-4 CASSPSGRRDEQLF
NA 15 TRBV6-5 CASSYRRASTDTQYF
NA 17 TRBV20-1 CSARDYVREGDTGELFF
NA 14 TRBV3-1 CASSQFTSTDTQYF
TRBD2 14 TRBV20-1 CSGRGRGAGETQYF
TRBD1 14 TRBV7-8 CASSRPQGADEQFF
NA 14 TRBV20-1 CSAPDRRGNTEAFF
NA 15 TRBV18 CASSSGATSGNTIYF
TRBD2 14 TRBV20-1 CSARSTSGSYEQYF
TRBD2 17 TRBV12-3/TRBV12-4 CASRKPGLAGVNNEQFF
NA 13 TRBV7-2 CASSFQRAGELFF
TRBD1 15 TRBV12-3/TRBV12-4 CASSSPGQGIDTQYF
TRBD1 14 TRBV6-1 CASTTGQDYNEQFF
NA 13 TRBV4-1 CASSQGTDTEAFF
NA 15 TRBV7-3 CASSWGLSGANVLTF